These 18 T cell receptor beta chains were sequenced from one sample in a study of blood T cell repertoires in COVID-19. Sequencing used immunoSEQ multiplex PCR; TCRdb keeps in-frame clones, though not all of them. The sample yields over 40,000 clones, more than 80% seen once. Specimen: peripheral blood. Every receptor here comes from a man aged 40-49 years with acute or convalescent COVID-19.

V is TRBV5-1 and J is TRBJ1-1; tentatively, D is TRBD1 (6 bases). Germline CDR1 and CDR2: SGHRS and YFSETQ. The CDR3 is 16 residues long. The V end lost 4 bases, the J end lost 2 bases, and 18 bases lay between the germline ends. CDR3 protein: CASSPQGQKFNTEAFF. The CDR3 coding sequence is TGCGCCAGCAGCCCACAGGGCCAGAAATTCAACACTGAAGCTTTCTTT.

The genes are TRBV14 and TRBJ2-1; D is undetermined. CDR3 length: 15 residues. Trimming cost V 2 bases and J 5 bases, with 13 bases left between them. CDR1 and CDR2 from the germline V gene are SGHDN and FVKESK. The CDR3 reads CASSQNVRQNNEQFF. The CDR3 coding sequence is TGTGCCAGCAGCCAAAACGTGCGACAAAACAATGAGCAGTTCTTC. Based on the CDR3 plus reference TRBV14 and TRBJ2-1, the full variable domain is EAGVTQFPSHSVIEKGQTVTLRCDPISGHDNLYWYRRVMGKEIKFLLHFVKESKQDESGMPNNRFLAERTGGTYSTLKVQPAELEDSGVYFCASSQNVRQNNEQFFGPGTRLTVL.

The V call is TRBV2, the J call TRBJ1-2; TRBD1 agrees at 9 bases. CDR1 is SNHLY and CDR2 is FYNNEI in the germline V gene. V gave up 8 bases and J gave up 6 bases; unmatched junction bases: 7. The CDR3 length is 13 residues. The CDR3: CASRKDRGDGYTF. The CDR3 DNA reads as TGTGCCAGCCGGAAGGACAGGGGTGATGGCTACACCTTC.

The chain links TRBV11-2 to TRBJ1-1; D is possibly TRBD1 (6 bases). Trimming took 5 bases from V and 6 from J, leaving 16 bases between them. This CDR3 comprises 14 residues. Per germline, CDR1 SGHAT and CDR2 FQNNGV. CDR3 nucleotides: TGTGCCAGCAGCACGCAGGGGCAATTCGCTGAAGCTTTCTTT. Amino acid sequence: CASSTQGQFAEAFF.

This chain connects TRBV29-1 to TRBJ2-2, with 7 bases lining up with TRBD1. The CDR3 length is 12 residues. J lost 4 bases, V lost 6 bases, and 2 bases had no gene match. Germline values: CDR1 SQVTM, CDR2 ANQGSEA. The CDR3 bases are TGCAGCGTCAACAGGGGCACCGGGGAGCTGTTTTTT. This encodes CSVNRGTGELFF.

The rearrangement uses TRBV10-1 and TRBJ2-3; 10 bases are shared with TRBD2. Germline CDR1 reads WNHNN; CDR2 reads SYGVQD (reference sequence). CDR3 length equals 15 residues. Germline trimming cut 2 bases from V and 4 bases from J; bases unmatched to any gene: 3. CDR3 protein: CASSEKRGGADTQYF. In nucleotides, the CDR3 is TGCGCCAGCAGTGAGAAGCGGGGGGGTGCAGATACGCAGTATTTT.

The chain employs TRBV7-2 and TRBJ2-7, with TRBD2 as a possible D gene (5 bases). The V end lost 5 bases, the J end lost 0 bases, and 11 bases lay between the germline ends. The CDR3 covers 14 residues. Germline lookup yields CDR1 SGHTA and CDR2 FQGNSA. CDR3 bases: TGTGCCAGCAGCCCAGACTACAACTCCTACGAGCAGTACTTC. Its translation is CASSPDYNSYEQYF.

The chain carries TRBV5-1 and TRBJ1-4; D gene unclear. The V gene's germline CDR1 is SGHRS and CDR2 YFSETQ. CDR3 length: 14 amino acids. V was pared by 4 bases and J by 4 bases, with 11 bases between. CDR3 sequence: CASSRGNDNEKLFF. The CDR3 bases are TGCGCCAGCAGCAGAGGCAATGATAATGAAAAACTGTTTTTT.

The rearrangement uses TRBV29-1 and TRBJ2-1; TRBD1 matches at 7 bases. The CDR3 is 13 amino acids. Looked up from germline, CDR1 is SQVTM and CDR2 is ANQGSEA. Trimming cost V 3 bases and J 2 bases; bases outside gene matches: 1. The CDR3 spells CSVDGTAYNEQFF. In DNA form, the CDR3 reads TGCAGCGTTGACGGGACAGCCTACAATGAGCAGTTCTTC.

CDR3 in amino acids: CASGTSGSTDTQYF. The CDR3 region has the DNA TGTGCCAGCGGCACTAGCGGGAGTACAGATACGCAGTATTTT. This chain links TRBV7-9 with TRBJ2-3, with 11 bases fitting TRBD2. Germline-derived CDR1 and CDR2 are SEHNR and FQNEAQ (reference sequence). This CDR3 has 14 amino acids. J was trimmed by 3 bases and V by 8 bases; bases with no gene match: 4. Filled out from reference TRBV7-9 and TRBJ2-3, the complete variable domain reads DTGVSQNPRHKITKRGQNVTFRCDPISEHNRLYWYRQTLGQGPEFLTYFQNEAQLEKSRLLSDRFSAERPKGSFSTLEIQRTEQGDSAMYLCASGTSGSTDTQYFGPGTRLTVL.

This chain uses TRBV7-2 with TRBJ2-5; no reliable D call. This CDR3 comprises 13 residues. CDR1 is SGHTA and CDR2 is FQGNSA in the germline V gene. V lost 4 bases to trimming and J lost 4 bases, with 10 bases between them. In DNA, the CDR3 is TGTGCCAGCAGCTCAACTTCTGGAGAGACCCAGTACTTC. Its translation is CASSSTSGETQYF.

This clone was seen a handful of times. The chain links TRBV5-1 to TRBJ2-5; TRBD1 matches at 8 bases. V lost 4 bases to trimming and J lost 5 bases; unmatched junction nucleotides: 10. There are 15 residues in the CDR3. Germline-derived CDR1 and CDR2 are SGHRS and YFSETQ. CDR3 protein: CASSLPGGLGETQYF. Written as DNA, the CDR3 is TGCGCCAGCAGCCTACCAGGGGGCCTCGGCGAGACCCAGTACTTC. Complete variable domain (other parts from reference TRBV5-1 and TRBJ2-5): KAGVTQTPRYLIKTRGQQVTLSCSPISGHRSVSWYQQTPGQGLQFLFEYFSETQRNKGNFPGRFSGRQFSNSRSEMNVSTLELGDSALYLCASSLPGGLGETQYFGPGTRLLVL.

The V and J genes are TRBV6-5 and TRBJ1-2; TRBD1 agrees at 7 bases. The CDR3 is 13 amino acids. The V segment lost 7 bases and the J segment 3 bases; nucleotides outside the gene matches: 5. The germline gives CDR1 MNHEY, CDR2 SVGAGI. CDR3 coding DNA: TGTGCCAGCATTCGGACAGGTGACTATGGCTACACCTTC. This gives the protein CASIRTGDYGYTF.

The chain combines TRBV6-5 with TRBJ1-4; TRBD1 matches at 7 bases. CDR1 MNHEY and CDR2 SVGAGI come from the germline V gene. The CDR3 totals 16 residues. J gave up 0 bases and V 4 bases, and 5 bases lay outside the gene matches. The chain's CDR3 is CASSFTGAATNEKLFF. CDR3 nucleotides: TGTGCCAGCAGTTTCACAGGGGCTGCAACTAATGAAAAACTGTTTTTT.

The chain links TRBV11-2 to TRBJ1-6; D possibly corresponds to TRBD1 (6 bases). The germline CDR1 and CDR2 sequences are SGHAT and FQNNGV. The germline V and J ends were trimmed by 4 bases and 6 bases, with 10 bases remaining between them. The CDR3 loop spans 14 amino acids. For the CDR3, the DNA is TGTGCCAGCAGCTACAACAGGGTTAATTCACCCCTCCACTTT. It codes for CASSYNRVNSPLHF. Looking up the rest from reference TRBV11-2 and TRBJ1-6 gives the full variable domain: EAGVAQSPRYKIIEKRQSVAFWCNPISGHATLYWYQQILGQGPKLLIQFQNNGVVDDSQLPKDRFSAERLKGVDSTLKIQPAKLEDSAVYLCASSYNRVNSPLHFGNGTRLTVT.

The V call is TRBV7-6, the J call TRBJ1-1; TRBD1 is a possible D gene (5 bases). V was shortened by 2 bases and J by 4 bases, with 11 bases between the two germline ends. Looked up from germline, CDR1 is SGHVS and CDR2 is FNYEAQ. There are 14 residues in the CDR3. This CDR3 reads CASSLRGSGTEAFF. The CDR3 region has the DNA TGTGCCAGCAGCTTAAGGGGTAGCGGCACTGAAGCTTTCTTT.

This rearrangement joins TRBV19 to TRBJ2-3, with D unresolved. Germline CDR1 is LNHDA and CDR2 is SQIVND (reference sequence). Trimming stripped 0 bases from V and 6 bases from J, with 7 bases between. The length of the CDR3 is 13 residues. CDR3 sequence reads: CASSIDYSDTQYF. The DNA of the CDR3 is TGTGCCAGTAGTATAGATTACAGCGATACGCAGTATTTT.

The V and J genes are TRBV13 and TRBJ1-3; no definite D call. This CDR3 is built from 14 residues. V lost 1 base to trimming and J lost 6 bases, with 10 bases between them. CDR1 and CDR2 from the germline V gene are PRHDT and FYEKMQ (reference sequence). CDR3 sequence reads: CASSLVGQKNTIYF. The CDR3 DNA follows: TGTGCCAGCAGCTTAGTTGGTCAGAAAAACACCATATATTTT. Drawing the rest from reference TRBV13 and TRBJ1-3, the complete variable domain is AAGVIQSPRHLIKEKRETATLKCYPIPRHDTVYWYQQGPGQDPQFLISFYEKMQSDKGSIPDRFSAQQFSDYHSELNMSSLELGDSALYFCASSLVGQKNTIYFGEGSWLTVV.